These T cell receptor beta chains were read from a single sample in a study of human T cells and chemical hapten exposure. TCRdb redid the calling of the RACE reads with MiXCR, one entry per CDR3 protein. Altogether roughly 90,000 distinct CDR3 sequences are present, around 9.5% being singletons, with the ten largest covering approximately 3.9%. The sequencing used whole blood, collected in connection with sensitization to the hapten diphenylcyclopropenone (DPC). These receptors all stem from a woman aged 40-49 years with alopecia areata. Some clones in this sample may be carry-over from other donors' samples. CDR3s include the opening cysteine and the closing phenylalanine or tryptophan. The D gene is left open where the match is weak. Part of the rows lack a size; the others show once, few, many or a class for expanded clones.

J gene,D gene,clone size,V gene,CDR3 length,CDR3 DNA,CDR3 protein
TRBJ2-5,.,few,TRBV2,14,TGTGCCAGCAGTGATGGGCCGATCCAAGAGACCCAGTACTTC,CASSDGPIQETQYF
TRBJ2-7,.,many,TRBV5-1,14,TGCGCCAGCAGCCTGGGACCGTCGCTCTACGAGCAGTACTTC,CASSLGPSLYEQYF
TRBJ2-1,.,few,TRBV5-4,14,TGTGCCAGCAGCTTGGGGTTAGACTACAATGAGCAGTTCTTC,CASSLGLDYNEQFF
TRBJ2-2,.,many,TRBV7-2,13,TGTGCCAGCAGCCGGGACTTCACCGGGGAGCTGTTTTTT,CASSRDFTGELFF
TRBJ1-6,.,many,TRBV7-2,15,TGTGCCAGCAGCTTAGCGAGAACAGCAGATTCACCCCTCCACTTT,CASSLARTADSPLHF
TRBJ2-7,.,.,TRBV10-3,14,TGTGCCATCAGTGAGTCCGGACAGTCCTACGAGCAGTACTTC,CAISESGQSYEQYF
TRBJ2-4,TRBD2,.,TRBV6-2/TRBV6-3,14,TGTGCCAGCAGTGGGCCTAGCGGGGCCAACATTCAGTACTTC,CASSGPSGANIQYF
TRBJ2-5,.,many,TRBV29-1,13,TGCAGCGTTGATCTAGGGGGAATAGAGACCCAGTACTTC,CSVDLGGIETQYF
TRBJ1-2,.,many,TRBV5-4,14,TGTGCCAGCAGCTTGAAGGGGTCGGTCTATGGCTACACCTTC,CASSLKGSVYGYTF
TRBJ2-7,.,many,TRBV28,13,TGTGCCAGCAGTTGGAATAGGGGCGGGGAGCAGTACTTC,CASSWNRGGEQYF
TRBJ1-5,.,few,TRBV20-1,13,TGCAGTGCCCACCCGGGGGACTATCAGCCCCAGCATTTT,CSAHPGDYQPQHF
TRBJ1-1,TRBD1,many,TRBV6-5,14,TGTGCCAGCAGCCGTAGACAGGGTCTCACTGAAGCTTTCTTT,CASSRRQGLTEAFF
TRBJ2-6,.,few,TRBV29-1,13,TGCAGCGTTGAGTCCCCTGGGGCCAACGTCCTGACTTTC,CSVESPGANVLTF
TRBJ1-2,TRBD1,few,TRBV10-2,13,TGCGCCACCTTCGACAGGGACTTTTATGGCTACACCTTC,CATFDRDFYGYTF
TRBJ2-5,TRBD2,few,TRBV9,17,TGTGCCAGCAGCGGACGAGGGAGGGGCGCCTTTCAAGAGACCCAGTACTTC,CASSGRGRGAFQETQYF
TRBJ2-2,.,many,TRBV7-9,11,TGTGCCAGCAGTCACCCCGGTGAGCTGTTTTTT,CASSHPGELFF
TRBJ1-2,.,many,TRBV14,13,TGTGCCAGCAGCCTTCAGGCCGTTAATGGCTACACCTTC,CASSLQAVNGYTF
TRBJ2-5,.,many,TRBV7-8,15,TGTGCCAGCAGCTTCGCCGTGGGGGTTCAAGAGACCCAGTACTTC,CASSFAVGVQETQYF
TRBJ2-2,TRBD1,many,TRBV12-3/TRBV12-4,16,TGTGCCAGCAGTCAGACAGGGGGAACGAACACCGGGGAGCTGTTTTTT,CASSQTGGTNTGELFF
TRBJ2-3,TRBD2,few,TRBV20-1,16,TGCAGTGCTAGAGATATTTGGCGGGGGACCACAGATACGCAGTATTTT,CSARDIWRGTTDTQYF
TRBJ2-6,.,many,TRBV4-2,17,TGTGCCAGCAGCCCATCCTTCGCGGCCCCTGGGGCCAACGTCCTGACTTTC,CASSPSFAAPGANVLTF
TRBJ2-1,TRBD2,.,TRBV10-3,16,TGTGCCATCAGTGGACTAGGCGGGGGGCGCTACAATGAGCAGTTCTTC,CAISGLGGGRYNEQFF
TRBJ2-3,TRBD1,.,TRBV30,14,TGTGCCTGGAGTACGGACAGGAACACAGATACGCAGTATTTT,CAWSTDRNTDTQYF
TRBJ1-5,.,many,TRBV28,12,TGTGCCAGCACAGGGCCGAATCAGCCCCAGCATTTT,CASTGPNQPQHF
TRBJ1-4,TRBD1,.,TRBV15,14,TGTGCCACCAGCGTCGGGACAGGCGGAAGGGTGCTGTTTTTT,CATSVGTGGRVLFF
TRBJ2-2,TRBD1,.,TRBV7-6,15,TGTGCCAGCAGCCAGGGACAGGGAGGCACCGGGGAGCTGTTTTTT,CASSQGQGGTGELFF
TRBJ2-7,TRBD1,many,TRBV27,14,TGTGCCAGCAGTTCTTGGGACAGATTCTACGAGCAGTACTTC,CASSSWDRFYEQYF
TRBJ2-2,TRBD1,.,TRBV6-6,17,TGTGCCAGCAGTTACCGGGACAGGATAACGAACACCGGGGAGCTGTTTTTT,CASSYRDRITNTGELFF
TRBJ2-7,.,.,TRBV5-1,15,TGCGCCAGCAGCCCGGGGACCTACGCAACCTACGAGCAGTACTTC,CASSPGTYATYEQYF
TRBJ2-3,TRBD2,few,TRBV6-2/TRBV6-3,15,TGTGCCAGCAGACGTAGCGGGGGCTTGACAGATACGCAGTATTTT,CASRRSGGLTDTQYF
TRBJ1-1,TRBD1,many,TRBV29-1,13,TGCAGCGTTGGGGGACAGTTTCCCACTGAAGCTTTCTTT,CSVGGQFPTEAFF
TRBJ1-6,.,.,TRBV5-1,16,TGCGCCAGCAGCCCTCGCGGGACAAGACTGAATTCACCCCTCCACTTT,CASSPRGTRLNSPLHF
TRBJ1-2,.,.,TRBV9,13,TGTGCCAGCAGCGTAGGGATGGACTATGGCTACACCTTC,CASSVGMDYGYTF
TRBJ2-7,.,.,TRBV5-1,13,TGCGCCAGCAGCTCGCTGAGCTCCTACGAGCAGTACTTC,CASSSLSSYEQYF
TRBJ2-3,.,many,TRBV27,14,TGTGCCAGCTATCCGGGACCCCCAGAGGATACGCAGTATTTT,CASYPGPPEDTQYF
TRBJ1-1,.,.,TRBV10-3,15,TGTGCCATCAGTGACTCATCAGGGAGGAGCACTGAAGCTTTCTTT,CAISDSSGRSTEAFF
TRBJ1-3,.,.,TRBV9,16,TGTGCCAGCAGCGTAGACGAACGGAGCTCTGGAAACACCATATATTTT,CASSVDERSSGNTIYF
TRBJ1-5,.,.,TRBV12-3/TRBV12-4,12,TGTGCCAGCAGTGTCAGGATTCAGCCCCAGCATTTT,CASSVRIQPQHF
TRBJ2-3,TRBD2,.,TRBV7-2,16,TGTGCCAGCAGCTTAATGGCGGGGGGCTCCACAGATACGCAGTATTTT,CASSLMAGGSTDTQYF
TRBJ2-1,TRBD2,many,TRBV11-3,15,TGTGCCAGCAGTCGAGGGACTAGCGGGGGGAATGAGCAGTTCTTC,CASSRGTSGGNEQFF
TRBJ1-2,TRBD1,many,TRBV4-1,15,TGCGCCAGCAGCCAAATCGGGACAGCGAACTATGGCTACACCTTC,CASSQIGTANYGYTF
TRBJ1-1,.,.,TRBV20-1,12,TGCAGTGCTAGTTTGGGAGACACTGAAGCTTTCTTT,CSASLGDTEAFF
TRBJ2-2,TRBD2,many,TRBV19,15,TGTGCCAGTAAAGTAGCGGGGCCGAACACCGGGGAGCTGTTTTTT,CASKVAGPNTGELFF
TRBJ2-7,.,many,TRBV19,17,TGTGCCAGTAGCCGGGCCGGGACGGCAGGGAATTCCTACGAGCAGTACTTC,CASSRAGTAGNSYEQYF
TRBJ2-5,.,many,TRBV6-1,13,TGTGCCAGCAGTATCGGACAAGGAGAGACCCAGTACTTC,CASSIGQGETQYF
TRBJ1-1,.,few,TRBV12-3/TRBV12-4,13,TGTGCCAGCAGTTTAGGGAGCTACACTGAAGCTTTCTTT,CASSLGSYTEAFF
TRBJ2-5,TRBD2,.,TRBV4-3,18,TGCGCCAGCAGCCAAGATAGGGAAACTAGCGGGGTTTGGGAGACCCAGTACTTC,CASSQDRETSGVWETQYF
TRBJ2-1,.,few,TRBV7-2,15,TGTGCCAGCAGCTCCGGGCCGGGGGTTTACAATGAGCAGTTCTTC,CASSSGPGVYNEQFF
TRBJ1-1,.,few,TRBV4-3,14,TGCGCCAGCAGCCAGAGGGTAGGGGTCACTGAAGCTTTCTTT,CASSQRVGVTEAFF
TRBJ1-5,.,.,TRBV30,13,TGTGCCTGGGGAAGCAGGGGCAATCAGCCCCAGCATTTT,CAWGSRGNQPQHF
TRBJ1-6,TRBD1,few,TRBV6-2/TRBV6-3,13,TGTGCCAGCAGTGACAGGGAAAACTCACCCCTCCACTTT,CASSDRENSPLHF
TRBJ2-7,.,.,TRBV4-3,15,TGCGCCAGCAGCCAGGGACCGGGACGCAACTACGAGCAGTACTTC,CASSQGPGRNYEQYF
TRBJ1-2,.,.,TRBV4-2,16,TGTGCCAGCAGCCATTTAGCCCGGGACACCTCCTATGGCTACACCTTC,CASSHLARDTSYGYTF
TRBJ1-1,.,.,TRBV5-1,13,TGCGCCAGCAGCGAACTGGAGGGGACTGAAGCTTTCTTT,CASSELEGTEAFF
TRBJ1-5,TRBD1,many,TRBV19,17,TGTGCCAGTAGTATATCGTTTCGACGACAGGGGGGACAGCCCCAGCATTTT,CASSISFRRQGGQPQHF
TRBJ1-1,.,many,TRBV12-3/TRBV12-4,12,TGTGCCAGCAGTTTCTTTCGAGTTGAAGCTTTCTTT,CASSFFRVEAFF
TRBJ1-2,TRBD1,few,TRBV20-1,15,TGCAGTGCTAGTCCCCCGGGACAGGGTATTCTTGGCTACACCTTC,CSASPPGQGILGYTF
TRBJ2-3,TRBD2,.,TRBV7-2,14,TGTGCCAGCAGCTTAGCGGGGGGGGCAGATACGCAGTATTTT,CASSLAGGADTQYF
TRBJ2-7,.,.,TRBV20-1,13,TGCAGTGCTAGAGGGACTGCCGAGGGGGAGCAGTACTTC,CSARGTAEGEQYF
TRBJ1-4,TRBD1,many,TRBV19,16,TGTGCCAGTACTAAGTCGTCCGGGACAGGGGATGAAAAACTGTTTTTT,CASTKSSGTGDEKLFF